This TCR beta chain was documented in a study of T cells in Graves' hyperthyroidism and ophthalmopathy. On the study more broadly: Peripheral blood was obtained at initial diagnosis, preceding any treatment.

Study-level points and caveats: Before onset, ophthalmopathy was predicted by the model a median roughly 6.4 months earlier.

The TCR beta CDR3 regions underwent amplification using RNA transcripts as the source. The HTBI primer set drove a first-round RT-PCR of the TCR CDR3. One entry per CDR3 protein results from TCRdb running MiXCR on the multiplex PCR reads. Among 600,000 to 650,000 distinct CDR3 sequences listed, under 20% were seen once. Newly diagnosed patients aged 18 to 65 had hyperthyroidism of under 2 months' duration. Uncontrolled infection, other autoimmune disease, pregnancy and lactation each barred patients from inclusion. Looked up from germline, CDR1 is SEHNR and CDR2 is FQNEAQ (reference sequence). The CDR3 consists of 15 residues. Between the trimmed V and J ends, which lost 4 bases and 0 bases, there was a span of 10 bases. In regard to this clonotype: What it binds is not known.

The chain uses TRBV7-9 and TRBJ1-3; the D is unclear. The receptor was derived from a woman aged 25 to 45 with Graves' hyperthyroidism. The source material was blood. CDR3 nucleotide sequence: TGTGCCAGCAGCTCCGTTATCAGCTCTGGAAACACCATATATTTT. Protein sequence: CASSSVISSGNTIYF.